These 10 T cell receptor beta chains were sequenced from one sample in a study of T-cell reconstitution after alpha-beta-depleted transplantation in children. Unique molecular identifiers were incorporated when the TCRbeta library was constructed. TCRdb reanalysed the PCR reads using MiXCR and keeps one entry per CDR3 protein. The sample includes hundreds of thousands of distinct CDR3 sequences, around 15% seen only once; the top ten take 25% to 30%. The sample in question was PBMCs, mostly from graft donor cells, obtained 360 days after TCRalphabeta/CD19-depleted stem cell transplant. Every receptor here comes from a boy younger than two who had a stem cell transplant for Wiskott-Aldrich syndrome, so the T cells may come from the graft donor.

The sample holds a few counts of this clonotype. The chain is built from TRBV20-1 and TRBJ2-5; D might be TRBD2 (6 bases). CDR1 is DFQATT and CDR2 is SNEGSKA in the germline V gene (reference sequence). V lost 3 bases and J 1 base, leaving 12 bases between the germline ends. The CDR3 contains 14 residues. The CDR3 is CSASGAGFQETQYF. The CDR3, as DNA: TGCAGTGCTAGTGGGGCGGGATTCCAAGAGACCCAGTACTTC.

This chain links TRBV20-1 with TRBJ1-5; 8 bases fit TRBD1. The trim removed 0 bases at V and 3 bases at J, leaving 7 bases unmatched. Germline V gene lookup returns CDR1 DFQATT and CDR2 SNEGSKA (reference sequence). The CDR3 is 16 residues long. The CDR3 DNA follows: TGCAGTGCTAGAGATCTCCGGGACAGGTACAATCAGCCCCAGCATTTT. As protein: CSARDLRDRYNQPQHF.

V gene TRBV5-6 combines with J gene TRBJ1-6; D gene ambiguous. The CDR3 has 13 amino acids. V was pared by 4 bases and J by 7 bases, with 9 bases between. From germline, CDR1 is SGHDT and CDR2 YYEEEE. The CDR3 protein is CASSGWENSPLHF. CDR3 coding DNA: TGTGCCAGCAGCGGCTGGGAGAATTCACCCCTCCACTTT.

This clonotype has only a few counts. The chain employs TRBV7-8 and TRBJ2-5; no reliable D call. The CDR3 totals 14 residues. The V gene's germline CDR1 is SGHVS and CDR2 FQNEAQ. V was clipped by 2 bases and J by 3 bases, with 10 bases between them. In DNA, the CDR3 is TGTGCCAGCAGCTTAAAAGCGAAAAAAGAGACCCAGTACTTC. The encoded protein is CASSLKAKKETQYF.

The sample holds many counts of this clonotype. The rearrangement uses TRBV5-1 and TRBJ2-2; a weak D match, TRBD2 (7 bases). Germline CDR1 and CDR2: SGHRS and YFSETQ. Trimming removed 0 bases at V and 6 bases at J, with 9 bases between. CDR3 length: 14 amino acids. CDR3 nucleotide sequence: TGCGCCAGCAGCTTGGCCGGGGGGCCCGGGGAGCTGTTTTTT. Translating gives CASSLAGGPGELFF.

The chain uses TRBV24-1 and TRBJ2-1; D uncertain. The CDR3 sequence is 15 residues long. Germline V lookup: CDR1 KGHDR, CDR2 SFDVKD. Between the trimmed V and J ends, which lost 1 base and 8 bases, there was a span of 14 bases. The DNA of the CDR3 is TGTGCCACCAGTGATTTCCGAAATAGGAACGATGAGCAGTTCTTC. Its translation is CATSDFRNRNDEQFF.

The V and J genes are TRBV6-5 and TRBJ1-2, with 11 bases matching TRBD1. Germline V lookup: CDR1 MNHEY, CDR2 SVGAGI. The CDR3 runs 15 residues. J gave up 4 bases and V 5 bases, and 6 bases lay outside the gene matches. CDR3 loop: CASSTWTGGGYGYTF. In nucleotides, the CDR3 is TGTGCCAGCAGTACATGGACAGGGGGCGGCTATGGCTACACCTTC.

This chain's CDR3 is CASSFWTGSYEQYF. Written as DNA, the CDR3 is TGTGCCAGCAGTTTCTGGACAGGCAGCTACGAGCAGTACTTC. The J gene is TRBJ2-7, the V gene TRBV28; 7 bases are shared with TRBD1. The V segment lost 3 bases and the J segment 3 bases; nucleotides outside the gene matches: 5. This CDR3 comprises 14 residues. Germline V gene lookup returns CDR1 MDHEN and CDR2 SYDVKM. The full variable domain, rest sourced from reference TRBV28 and TRBJ2-7, is DVKVTQSSRYLVKRTGEKVFLECVQDMDHENMFWYRQDPGLGLRLIYFSYDVKMKEKGDIPEGYSVSREKKERFSLILESASTNQTSMYLCASSFWTGSYEQYFGPGTRLTVT.

This chain joins TRBV12-3 or TRBV12-4 and TRBJ2-1; D is unresolved. This CDR3 has 14 residues. Trimming removed 6 bases from V and 4 bases from J, with 13 bases in between. Here the CDR3 reads CASRTSPPYNEQFF. The CDR3 region has the DNA TGTGCCAGCAGGACGTCCCCCCCGTACAATGAGCAGTTCTTC.

The DNA of the CDR3 is TGTGCCAGCAGCTCAGGACAGGCAGGCGGTGAAAAACTGTTTTTT. It encodes CASSSGQAGGEKLFF. The V and J genes are TRBV7-8 and TRBJ1-4, with 7 nucleotides matching TRBD1. V shed 4 bases, J shed 7 bases, and the junction held 9 bases outside the gene matches. Looked up from germline, CDR1 is SGHVS and CDR2 is FQNEAQ. This CDR3 has 15 residues.